This entry describes one T cell receptor beta chain. The target of this receptor is not known. Per-base quality was not reported, and no clone a single base away is much larger than it. All of the isolated RNA was reverse transcribed with the High Capacity cDNA Reverse Transcription Kit, so expressed TCRB transcripts were sequenced. Deep immunoSEQ sequencing was applied to naive, central memory and regulatory T cell samples, giving an average of roughly 3.6 million total reads per sample. After sorted cells were lysed in RLT buffer, RNA was extracted with DNase-treated RNeasy Micro or Mini kits, with the choice depending on cell number. Each cell subset was processed separately to prevent cross-contamination, with patient and healthy donor samples processed together. The immunoSEQ multiplex PCR was used to amplify TCRB sequences from cDNA, generating 87-bp fragments that spanned the CDR3 region. Sequencing of the amplicons was done on the Illumina HiSeq platform. Turning to the authors' computational methods: Synthetic template baselines were used to correct PCR bias computationally, reads within Hamming distance 2 were collapsed together, and singletons that could not be merged were discarded. Reads were aligned against IMGT so that V, D and J genes, CDR3 length and insertions or deletions at six rearrangement sites could be assigned. Within each subset, clonotype counts were normalized to the number of sorted cells before true diversity and Gini coefficients were calculated with the tcR R package. Repertoire sharing was quantified using the overlap coefficient calculated on TCRB nucleotide sequences. Out-of-frame TCRB sequences from naive cells were analyzed to stand in for the pre-selection repertoire. TCRdb took over this immuneACCESS table, retaining in-frame rearrangements with V and J assigned. Such tables are incomplete; in checked studies, under half of the missing clones stem from an unresolved V gene, and the remainder is unexplained. From that table come the V and J calls and clone size; the DNA was used to work out D and trimming. The table for this sample lists roughly 400,000 clones; over 13% of them were counted only once. The top ten hold approximately 0.02% of the sample.

These data originate in a study of beta chain features in type 1 diabetes (dated by TCRdb to 2016 to 2018). For the study in its entirety: Mean age, gender distribution, total cell number and subset yield did not differ between patients and healthy donors. A total of around 110,000,000 sorted cells were examined across all samples, and RNA yield correlated strongly with the number of cells per subset. Whereas all 28 donors provided naive and central memory subsets, regulatory and stem cell-like memory subsets were isolated from just 8 patients and roughly eight healthy donors. In the study, TCRB repertoires of sorted circulating CD4+ T cell subsets from recently diagnosed type 1 diabetes patients were compared with those of matched healthy donors.

What the study reported, not specific to this receptor: Sequencing cDNA rather than genomic DNA could over-represent highly expressing activated cells, although activation and CD3 levels did not differ between groups. At VDJ recombination sites, type 1 diabetes patients had fewer insertions and more deleted nucleotides, which implies abnormalities in thymic rearrangement. PCR might favor shorter templates, but patient and control samples were amplified and corrected together, so any skew would affect both groups equally. Naive, central memory and regulatory TCRB repertoires appeared to be more similar among patients than among healthy donors. In all four CD4+ subsets, TCRB CDR3 length was moderately but significantly shorter in type 1 diabetes patients. Only small numbers of individuals were included in the HLA sub-analyses, which left unresolved whether HLA type had any influence on TCRB rearrangement.

Each donor gave one peripheral blood draw, averaging approximately 120 mL, which was collected into heparinised tubes. Using a panel that included CD45RO, CCR7, CD25, CD127, CD95 and CD27, naive, central memory, regulatory and stem cell-like memory CD4+ T cells were sorted on a BD FACSAria II. A purity above 95% was achieved for all sorted populations. Right away, PBMCs were isolated by Lymphoprep density gradient centrifugation and were stained directly, with no culture step. So that batch effects would be minimized, each experiment stained and sorted samples in pairs, pairing one healthy donor with one patient. Per the germline V gene, MGHRA is the CDR1 and YSYEKL is the CDR2. The CDR3 runs 14 amino acids, cysteine and phenylalanine included. Here the CDR3 DNA is all that survives: 42 bases in frame from base 1. At the junction V is shortened by 0 bases and J by 6 bases, with 9 bases in between.

The sample was naive CD4+ T cells from blood. The cell subset or site label corresponds to: true naive CD4+ T cells. The rearranged segments are TRBV4-1 and TRBJ1-5, with no D gene named confidently. The sequence was obtained from a young woman in good health. The DNA sequence is as follows: TGCGCCAGCAGCCAAGATCTCGGTTTTCAGCCCCAGCATTTT. This translates into CASSQDLGFQPQHF.